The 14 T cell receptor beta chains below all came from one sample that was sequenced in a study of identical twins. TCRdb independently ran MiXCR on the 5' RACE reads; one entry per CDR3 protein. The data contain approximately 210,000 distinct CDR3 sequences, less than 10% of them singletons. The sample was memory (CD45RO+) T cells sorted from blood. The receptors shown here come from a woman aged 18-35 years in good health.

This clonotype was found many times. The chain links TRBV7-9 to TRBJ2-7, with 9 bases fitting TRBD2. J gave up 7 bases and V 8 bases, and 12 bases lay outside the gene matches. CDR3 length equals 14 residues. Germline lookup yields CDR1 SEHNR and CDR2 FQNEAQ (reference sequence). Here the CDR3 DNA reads TGTGCCAGCTCCACGACTAGCGGAAGGGGGGAGCAGTACTTC. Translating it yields CASSTTSGRGEQYF.

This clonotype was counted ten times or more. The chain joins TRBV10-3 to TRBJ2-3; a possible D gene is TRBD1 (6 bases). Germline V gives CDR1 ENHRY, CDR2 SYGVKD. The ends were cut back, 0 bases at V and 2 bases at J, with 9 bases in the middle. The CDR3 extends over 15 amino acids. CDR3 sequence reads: CAISESDRPTDTQYF. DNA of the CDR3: TGTGCCATCAGTGAGTCGGACAGACCCACAGATACGCAGTATTTT.

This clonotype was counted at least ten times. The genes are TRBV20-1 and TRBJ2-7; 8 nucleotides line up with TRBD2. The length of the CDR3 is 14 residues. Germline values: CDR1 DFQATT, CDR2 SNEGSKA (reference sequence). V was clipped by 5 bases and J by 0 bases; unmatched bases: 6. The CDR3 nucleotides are TGCAGTGCTGCAGACGGGGGGGGCTCCTACGAGCAGTACTTC. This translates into CSAADGGGSYEQYF.

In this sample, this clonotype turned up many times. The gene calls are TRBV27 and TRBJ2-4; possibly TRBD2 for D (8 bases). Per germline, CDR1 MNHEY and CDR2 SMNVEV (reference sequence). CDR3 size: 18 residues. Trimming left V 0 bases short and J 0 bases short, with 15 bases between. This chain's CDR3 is CASSLSSGTVLAKNIQYF. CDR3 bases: TGTGCCAGCAGTTTATCTAGCGGGACAGTCTTAGCCAAAAACATTCAGTACTTC.

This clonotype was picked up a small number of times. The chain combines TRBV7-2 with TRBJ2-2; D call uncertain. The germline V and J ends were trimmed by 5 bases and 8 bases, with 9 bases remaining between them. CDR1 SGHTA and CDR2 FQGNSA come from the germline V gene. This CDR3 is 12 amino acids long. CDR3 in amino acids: CASSPTWGELFF. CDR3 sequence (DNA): TGTGCCAGCAGCCCCACCTGGGGGGAGCTGTTTTTT. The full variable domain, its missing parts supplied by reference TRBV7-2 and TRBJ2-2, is GAGVSQSPSNKVTEKGKDVELRCDPISGHTALYWYRQSLGQGLEFLIYFQGNSAPDKSGLPSDRFSAERTGGSVSTLTIQRTQQEDSAVYLCASSPTWGELFFGEGSRLTVL.

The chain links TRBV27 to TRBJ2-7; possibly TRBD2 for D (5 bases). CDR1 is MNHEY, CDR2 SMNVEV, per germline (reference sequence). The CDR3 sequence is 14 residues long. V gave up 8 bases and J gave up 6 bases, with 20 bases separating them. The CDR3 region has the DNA TGTGCCAGCGCCCGGGAAGATATTACCTTCGAGCAGTACTTC. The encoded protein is CASAREDITFEQYF.

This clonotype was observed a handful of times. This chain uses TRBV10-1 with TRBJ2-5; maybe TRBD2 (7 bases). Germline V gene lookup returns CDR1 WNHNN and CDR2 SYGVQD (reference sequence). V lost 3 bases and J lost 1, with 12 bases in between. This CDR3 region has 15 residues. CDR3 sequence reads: CASSEGRGAQETQYF. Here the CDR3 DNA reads TGCGCCAGCAGTGAAGGCCGGGGGGCCCAAGAGACCCAGTACTTC.

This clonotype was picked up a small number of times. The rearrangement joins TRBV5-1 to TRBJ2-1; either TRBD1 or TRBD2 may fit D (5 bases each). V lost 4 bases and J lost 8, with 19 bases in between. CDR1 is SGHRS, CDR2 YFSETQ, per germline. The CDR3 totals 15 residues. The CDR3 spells CASSLELGVWDEQFF. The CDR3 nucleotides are TGCGCCAGCAGCCTAGAACTAGGGGTGTGGGATGAGCAGTTCTTC.

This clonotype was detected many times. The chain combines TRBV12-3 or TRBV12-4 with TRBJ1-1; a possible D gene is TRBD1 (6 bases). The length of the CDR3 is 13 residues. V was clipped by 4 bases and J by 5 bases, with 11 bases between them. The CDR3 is CASSYREGTEAFF. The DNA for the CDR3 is TGTGCCAGCAGTTACAGGGAGGGGACTGAAGCTTTCTTT.

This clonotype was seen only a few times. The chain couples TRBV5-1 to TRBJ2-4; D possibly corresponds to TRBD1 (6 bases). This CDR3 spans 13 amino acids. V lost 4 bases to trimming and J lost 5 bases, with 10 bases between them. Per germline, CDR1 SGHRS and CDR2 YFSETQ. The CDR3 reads CASSPGQQNIQYF. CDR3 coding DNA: TGCGCCAGCAGCCCCGGACAGCAAAACATTCAGTACTTC.

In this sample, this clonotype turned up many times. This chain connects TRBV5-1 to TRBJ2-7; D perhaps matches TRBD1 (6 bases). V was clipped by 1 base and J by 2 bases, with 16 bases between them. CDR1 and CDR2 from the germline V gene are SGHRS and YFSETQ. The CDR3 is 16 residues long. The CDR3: CASSLKAVTGAYEQYF. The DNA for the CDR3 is TGCGCCAGCAGCTTGAAGGCTGTGACAGGAGCCTACGAGCAGTACTTC. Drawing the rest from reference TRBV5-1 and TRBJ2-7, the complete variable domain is KAGVTQTPRYLIKTRGQQVTLSCSPISGHRSVSWYQQTPGQGLQFLFEYFSETQRNKGNFPGRFSGRQFSNSRSEMNVSTLELGDSALYLCASSLKAVTGAYEQYFGPGTRLTVT.

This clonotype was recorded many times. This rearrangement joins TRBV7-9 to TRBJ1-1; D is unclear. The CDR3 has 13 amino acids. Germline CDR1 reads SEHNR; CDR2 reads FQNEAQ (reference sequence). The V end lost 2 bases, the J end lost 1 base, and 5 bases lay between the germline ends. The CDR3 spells CASSLKWNTEAFF. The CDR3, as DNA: TGTGCCAGCAGCTTAAAATGGAACACTGAAGCTTTCTTT.

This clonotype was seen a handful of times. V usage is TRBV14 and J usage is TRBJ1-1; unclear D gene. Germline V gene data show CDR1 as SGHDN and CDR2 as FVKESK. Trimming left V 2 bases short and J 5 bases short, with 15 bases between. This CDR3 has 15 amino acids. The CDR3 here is CASSQFPGRSTEAFF. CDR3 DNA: TGTGCCAGCAGCCAATTCCCGGGGAGATCGACTGAAGCTTTCTTT.

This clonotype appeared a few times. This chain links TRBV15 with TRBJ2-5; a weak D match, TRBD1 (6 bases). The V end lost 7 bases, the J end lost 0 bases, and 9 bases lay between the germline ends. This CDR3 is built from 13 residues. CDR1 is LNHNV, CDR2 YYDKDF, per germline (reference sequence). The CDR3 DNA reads TGTGCCACCACCAGGGGATACCAAGAGACCCAGTACTTC. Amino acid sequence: CATTRGYQETQYF.